What follows are 30 T cell receptor beta chains derived from one specimen sequenced in a study of beta chain features in type 1 diabetes. All of the isolated RNA was reverse transcribed, so expressed TCRB transcripts were sequenced. Using immunoSEQ multiplex PCR, the repertoire was profiled, and TCRdb retains in-frame clones only, with some absent. The table has hundreds of thousands of clones, about 32% seen once; the top ten hold almost 0.065%. The sequenced material came from naive CD4+ T cells from blood. These receptors were obtained from a man aged 18-30 years in good health.

This clone was seen a handful of times. The chain recombines TRBV6-6 with TRBJ2-4; D unclear. The CDR3 length is 16 residues. V gave up 0 bases and J gave up 0 bases, with 9 bases separating them. Germline values: CDR1 MNHNY, CDR2 SVGAGI (reference sequence). CDR3 nucleotides: TGTGCCAGCAGTTACTCGTCAAACCTAGCCAAAAACATTCAGTACTTC. The encoded protein is CASSYSSNLAKNIQYF.

This sequence joins TRBV29-1 and TRBJ2-7; weak D call: TRBD2 (6 bases). Per germline, CDR1 SQVTM and CDR2 ANQGSEA. The ends were cut back, 8 bases at V and 0 bases at J, with 17 bases in the middle. The CDR3 runs 14 residues. The CDR3 is CSYKPPGSSYEQYF. In nucleotides, the CDR3 is TGCAGCTACAAACCCCCCGGGAGCTCCTACGAGCAGTACTTC.

The V call is TRBV5-1, the J call TRBJ2-7; tentatively, D is TRBD1 (5 bases). Germline V gives CDR1 SGHRS, CDR2 YFSETQ. The CDR3 runs 14 residues. V lost 1 base to trimming and J lost 1 base, with 9 bases between them. CDR3 sequence reads: CASSLQQGSYEQYF. The CDR3 DNA reads TGCGCCAGCAGCTTGCAGCAGGGTTCCTACGAGCAGTACTTC.

This clone has just one count. The chain recombines TRBV7-2 with TRBJ2-3, with D hard to call. Trimming took 8 bases from V and 2 from J, leaving 23 bases between them. The CDR3 loop spans 17 amino acids. Looked up from germline, CDR1 is SGHTA and CDR2 is FQGNSA. CDR3 sequence (DNA): TGTGCCAGCTACCCCACATCCCGGCCGACCCTCACAGATACGCAGTATTTT. Protein sequence: CASYPTSRPTLTDTQYF.

This clone has more than one count but fewer than ten. V usage is TRBV30 and J usage is TRBJ1-2, with a weak D call TRBD1 (5 bases). The germline V gene has CDR1 GTSNPN and CDR2 SVGIG (reference sequence). CDR3 size: 11 residues. The V end was cut by 0 bases, the J end by 8 bases, with 7 bases between. The CDR3 here is CAWSVGVGYTF. As DNA, the CDR3 is TGTGCCTGGAGTGTAGGGGTGGGCTACACCTTC.

This chain links TRBV10-3 with TRBJ2-7; 9 bases match TRBD2. The CDR3 spans 18 residues. CDR1 is ENHRY and CDR2 is SYGVKD in the germline V gene. Trimming took 1 base from V and 1 from J; bases not matched to a gene: 11. In DNA, the CDR3 is TGTGCCATCAGTGAGTTTTCTATTAGCGGGAGTAGATCCTACGAGCAGTACTTC. This sequence encodes CAISEFSISGSRSYEQYF.

This clone has only a few counts. The J gene is TRBJ1-5, the V gene TRBV30; D ambiguous. The CDR3 covers 17 residues. Germline values: CDR1 GTSNPN, CDR2 SVGIG (reference sequence). V lost 1 base and J lost 5, with 21 bases in between. The CDR3 nucleotides are TGTGCCTGGAGTGCCGGGCGTAAGGTGGGGTACGATCAGCCCCAGCATTTT. Translated: CAWSAGRKVGYDQPQHF.

The gene calls are TRBV10-3 and TRBJ2-7; 10 bases fit TRBD1. CDR1 is ENHRY and CDR2 is SYGVKD in the germline V gene. CDR3 length: 14 amino acids. The trim removed 6 bases at V and 3 bases at J, leaving 5 bases unmatched. CDR3 in amino acids: CAIRDRGEDYEQYF. The CDR3 bases are TGTGCCATCAGGGACAGGGGGGAGGACTACGAGCAGTACTTC.

The V call is TRBV7-6, the J call TRBJ2-7; D remains ambiguous. The CDR3 extends over 11 amino acids. Germline CDR1 is SGHVS and CDR2 is FNYEAQ. The V end was cut by 2 bases, the J end by 5 bases, with 4 bases between. CDR3 in amino acids: CASSLLDEQYF. DNA of the CDR3: TGTGCCAGCAGCTTACTCGACGAGCAGTACTTC.

This sequence joins TRBV5-6 and TRBJ2-5; the match to TRBD2 covers 12 bases. Trimming at V came to 4 bases and at J to 4 bases, leaving 5 bases not matched to a gene. Germline assignment: CDR1 SGHDT and CDR2 YYEEEE. This CDR3 spans 15 amino acids. The CDR3 region is CASSRLAGVGETQYF. In DNA, the CDR3 is TGTGCCAGCAGCCGACTAGCGGGAGTAGGAGAGACCCAGTACTTC.

The sample holds a few counts of this clone. This specimen includes other DNA sequences encoding the same CDR3. This rearrangement joins TRBV29-1 to TRBJ2-1; unclear D gene. V lost 6 bases and J lost 5, with 5 bases in between. Germline CDR1 and CDR2: SQVTM and ANQGSEA. The CDR3 has 10 residues. The DNA of the CDR3 is TGCAGCGTGAAGAACAATGAGCAGTTCTTC. As protein: CSVKNNEQFF.

The chain carries TRBV7-3 and TRBJ2-7, with a possible D match to TRBD2 (6 bases). Germline V gives CDR1 SGHTA, CDR2 FQGTGA. CDR3 length: 15 amino acids. The V and J ends lost 4 bases and 5 bases respectively, with 18 bases between them. DNA of the CDR3: TGTGCCAGCAGCTCCCGACTAGAGAGAGGCCACGAGCAGTACTTC. It yields the protein CASSSRLERGHEQYF. Complete variable domain (other parts from reference TRBV7-3 and TRBJ2-7): GAGVSQTPSNKVTEKGKYVELRCDPISGHTALYWYRQSLGQGPEFLIYFQGTGAADDSGLPNDRFFAVRPEGSVSTLKIQRTERGDSAVYLCASSSRLERGHEQYFGPGTRLTVT.

V is TRBV7-9 and J is TRBJ2-7, with TRBD1 matching over 9 bases. There are 13 residues in the CDR3. Germline CDR1 SEHNR, CDR2 FQNEAQ (reference sequence). J was trimmed by 9 bases and V by 1 base; bases with no gene match: 4. The CDR3 DNA reads as TGTGCCAGCAGCTTAGATCTACAGGGGGCGCAGTACTTC. Residues: CASSLDLQGAQYF.

The chain joins TRBV29-1 to TRBJ2-7; 9 bases align to TRBD2. CDR1 is SQVTM and CDR2 is ANQGSEA in the germline V gene. V lost 4 bases and J lost 6; bases outside the gene matches: 10. This CDR3 has 14 residues. CDR3 in amino acids: CSVGRTSDPSEQYF. The DNA of the CDR3 is TGCAGCGTTGGGAGGACTAGCGATCCCTCCGAGCAGTACTTC.

The rearrangement uses TRBV9 and TRBJ2-7, with D possibly TRBD2 on 6 matching bases. The CDR3 sequence is 14 residues long. Germline CDR1 and CDR2: SGDLS and YYNGEE. V was cut by 3 bases and J by 6 bases, with 16 bases left in between. The CDR3 DNA reads TGTGCCAGCAGCGCGGGAGTAGCCGAGCTCGAGCAGTACTTC. Its translation is CASSAGVAELEQYF. Combining the CDR3 with reference TRBV9 and TRBJ2-7 gives the whole variable domain DSGVTQTPKHLITATGQRVTLRCSPRSGDLSVYWYQQSLDQGLQFLIQYYNGEERAKGNILERFSAQQFPDLHSELNLSSLELGDSALYFCASSAGVAELEQYFGPGTRLTVT.

Of note for this clone: This CDR3 is also generated by other DNA sequences in the sample. This rearrangement joins TRBV18 to TRBJ2-7, with 9 bases that match TRBD2. The V and J ends lost 2 bases and 4 bases, in that order; junction bases with no gene match: 0. Germline CDR1 reads KGHSH; CDR2 reads LQKENI. The CDR3 covers 13 residues. The CDR3 is CASSPAGGYEQYF. The CDR3 DNA reads as TGTGCCAGCTCACCAGCGGGAGGGTACGAGCAGTACTTC.

CDR3 nucleotide sequence: TGTGCCAGCTCCGGGGATCTCTACAATGAGCAGTTCTTC. Protein product: CASSGDLYNEQFF. The V call is TRBV18, the J call TRBJ2-1; a weak D match, TRBD2 (5 bases). CDR3 length: 13 residues. V lost 6 bases and J 3 bases, leaving 9 bases between the germline ends. Germline CDR1 is KGHSH and CDR2 is LQKENI.

The chain employs TRBV29-1 and TRBJ2-7; TRBD2 matches 14 bases. Germline V gene lookup returns CDR1 SQVTM and CDR2 ANQGSEA. V shed 3 bases and J 2 bases; nucleotides not matched to a gene: 3. CDR3 size: 15 residues. The CDR3 region is CSVEGLAGDAYEQYF. In nucleotides, the CDR3 is TGCAGCGTTGAGGGACTAGCGGGAGATGCCTACGAGCAGTACTTC.

The DNA of the CDR3 is TGTGCCAGCAGCTTTTTTCTCCAAGGAGATACGCAGTATTTT. It translates to CASSFFLQGDTQYF. This sequence joins TRBV7-6 and TRBJ2-3, with D hard to call. Germline V gene lookup returns CDR1 SGHVS and CDR2 FNYEAQ. This CDR3 is built from 14 residues. V lost 3 bases, J lost 5 bases, and 12 bases lay in between.

The rearrangement joins TRBV6-5 to TRBJ1-2; possibly TRBD1 for D (6 bases). With 3 bases removed from V and 8 bases from J, the gap between germline ends came to 16 bases. The CDR3 contains 14 residues. Germline V gives CDR1 MNHEY, CDR2 SVGAGI. CDR3 sequence reads: CASSYLQGSWGYTF. The CDR3 coding sequence is TGTGCCAGCAGTTATTTGCAGGGGAGCTGGGGCTACACCTTC.

This rearrangement joins TRBV25-1 to TRBJ1-1; no firm D call. V lost 4 bases to trimming and J lost 4 bases, with 10 bases between them. The germline gives CDR1 MGHDK, CDR2 SYGVNS. This CDR3 has 13 amino acids. The CDR3 spells CASSGRGGTEAFF. Written as DNA, the CDR3 is TGTGCCAGCAGTGGGCGGGGAGGCACTGAAGCTTTCTTT.

This chain links TRBV7-2 with TRBJ1-2; D gene uncertain. Germline lookup yields CDR1 SGHTA and CDR2 FQGNSA. Between the trimmed V and J ends, which lost 1 base and 4 bases, there was a span of 13 bases. This CDR3 contains 15 residues. The CDR3 coding sequence is TGTGCCAGCAGCTTAGGATGGCCCACCTCCTATGGCTACACCTTC. It encodes CASSLGWPTSYGYTF.

This clone occurred a few times. The chain employs TRBV30 and TRBJ2-2, with D uncertain. This CDR3 is 13 amino acids long. Germline V gene lookup returns CDR1 GTSNPN and CDR2 SVGIG (reference sequence). V was trimmed by 5 bases and J by 1 base, leaving 8 bases between them. CDR3 nucleotide sequence: TGTGCCTGGGACCTCTTGAACACCGGGGAGCTGTTTTTT. Its translation is CAWDLLNTGELFF.

This clone was recorded a few times. The rearrangement joins TRBV30 to TRBJ2-7, with TRBD2 matching 11 bases. There are 13 residues in the CDR3. Germline-derived CDR1 and CDR2 are GTSNPN and SVGIG (reference sequence). The trim removed 2 bases at V and 6 bases at J, leaving 3 bases unmatched. CDR3 amino acids: CAWSTSGRSEQYF. The CDR3 DNA sequence: TGTGCCTGGAGTACTAGCGGGAGATCCGAGCAGTACTTC.

The chain uses TRBV5-4 and TRBJ2-7; TRBD1 aligns across 10 bases. CDR3 length: 13 residues. V was pared by 5 bases and J by 5 bases, with 4 bases of the junction left unmatched. Germline CDR1 and CDR2: SGHNT and YYREEE (reference sequence). The DNA for the CDR3 is TGTGCCAGCAGGAGACAGGGGGCGGACGAGCAGTACTTC. Translated: CASRRQGADEQYF.

The chain employs TRBV19 and TRBJ2-3; D remains ambiguous. The length of the CDR3 is 12 residues. Germline loops: CDR1 LNHDA, CDR2 SQIVND (reference sequence). V was clipped by 5 bases and J by 1 base, with 4 bases between them. The CDR3: CASSPGTDTQYF. DNA of the CDR3: TGTGCCAGTAGTCCGGGCACAGATACGCAGTATTTT.

This clone occurred a few times. The chain has TRBV29-1 and TRBJ2-1, with 11 bases aligning to TRBD2. The CDR3 loop spans 15 amino acids. Per the germline V gene, CDR1 is SQVTM and CDR2 is ANQGSEA. V lost 4 bases and J lost 6; bases outside the gene matches: 8. The CDR3 bases are TGCAGCGTTGTCGTAGCGGGAGGGCCCGGCAATGAGCAGTTCTTC. Translating gives CSVVVAGGPGNEQFF.

V and J are TRBV5-6 and TRBJ1-5, with D perhaps matching TRBD1 (5 bases). Trimming pared 2 bases from V and 5 bases from J, leaving 14 bases between. The CDR3 runs 15 residues. The germline V gene has CDR1 SGHDT and CDR2 YYEEEE. This chain's CDR3 is CASSLGGARYQPQHF. Written as DNA, the CDR3 is TGTGCCAGCAGCTTAGGAGGGGCGCGATATCAGCCCCAGCATTTT.

The chain recombines TRBV9 with TRBJ2-3, with D unresolved. Trimming took 1 base from V and 4 from J, leaving 13 bases between them. Germline CDR1 and CDR2: SGDLS and YYNGEE. CDR3 length: 15 amino acids. CDR3 nucleotides: TGTGCCAGCAGCGTAAGGGATTGGCCCCCAGATACGCAGTATTTT. Translating gives CASSVRDWPPDTQYF.

The chain is built from TRBV28 and TRBJ2-1, with TRBD2 matching over 15 bases. CDR3 length: 16 residues. CDR1 is MDHEN, CDR2 SYDVKM, per germline. Trimming at V came to 4 bases and at J to 8 bases, leaving 6 bases not matched to a gene. CDR3 loop: CASSSGTSGRRDEQFF. The CDR3 DNA reads TGTGCCAGCAGTTCCGGGACTAGCGGGAGGCGGGATGAGCAGTTCTTC.